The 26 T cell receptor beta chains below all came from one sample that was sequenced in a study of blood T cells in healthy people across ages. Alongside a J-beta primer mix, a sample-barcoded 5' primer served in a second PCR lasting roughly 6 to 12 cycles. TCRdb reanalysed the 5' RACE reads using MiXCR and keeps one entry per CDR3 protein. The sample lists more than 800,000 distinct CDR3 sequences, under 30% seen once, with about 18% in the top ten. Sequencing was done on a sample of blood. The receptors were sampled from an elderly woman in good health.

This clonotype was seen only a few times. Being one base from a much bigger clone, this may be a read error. CDR3 protein: CASSLARRQPYNEQYF. DNA of the CDR3: TGTGCCAGCAGCTTAGCCCGGCGACAGCCTTACAATGAGCAGTACTTC. This sequence joins TRBV7-2 and TRBJ2-1, with D possibly TRBD1 on 5 matching bases. The DNA end is more similar to TRBJ2-7, so the J call may be wrong. The CDR3 runs to 16 residues. Germline CDR1 and CDR2: SGHTA and FQGNSA.

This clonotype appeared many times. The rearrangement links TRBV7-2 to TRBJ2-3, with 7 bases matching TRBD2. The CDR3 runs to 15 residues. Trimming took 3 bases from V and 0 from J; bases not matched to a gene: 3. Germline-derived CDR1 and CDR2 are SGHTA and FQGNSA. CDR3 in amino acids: CASSFRGGSTDTQYF. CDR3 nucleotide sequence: TGTGCCAGCAGCTTCCGCGGGGGTAGCACAGATACGCAGTATTTT. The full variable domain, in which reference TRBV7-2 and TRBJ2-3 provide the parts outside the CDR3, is GAGVSQSPSNKVTEKGKDVELRCDPISGHTALYWYRQSLGQGLEFLIYFQGNSAPDKSGLPSDRFSAERTGGSVSTLTIQRTQQEDSAVYLCASSFRGGSTDTQYFGPGTRLTVL.

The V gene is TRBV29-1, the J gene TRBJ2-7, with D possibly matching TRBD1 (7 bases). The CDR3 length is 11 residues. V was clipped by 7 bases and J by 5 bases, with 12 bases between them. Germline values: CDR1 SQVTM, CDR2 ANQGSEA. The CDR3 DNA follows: TGCAGCGCCGGAGGGACAGACGAGCAGTACTTC. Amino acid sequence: CSAGGTDEQYF.

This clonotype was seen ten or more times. The CDR3, as DNA: TGTGCCAGCAGCGCGACAGGGGATTATGGCTACACCTTC. Its translation is CASSATGDYGYTF. V and J are TRBV27 and TRBJ1-2, with 8 positions matching TRBD1. The germline V gene has CDR1 MNHEY and CDR2 SMNVEV (reference sequence). V was pared by 6 bases and J by 5 bases, with 5 bases of the junction left unmatched. The length of the CDR3 is 13 residues.

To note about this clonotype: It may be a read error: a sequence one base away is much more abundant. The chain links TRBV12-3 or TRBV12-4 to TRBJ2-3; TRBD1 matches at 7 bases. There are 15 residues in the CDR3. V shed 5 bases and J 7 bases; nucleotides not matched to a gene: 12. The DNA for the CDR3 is TGTGCCAGCAGTGAGACGAGGACAGGAGCACATACGCAGTATTTT. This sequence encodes CASSETRTGAHTQYF.

In nucleotides, the CDR3 is TGCAGCGTTGAAGATATGCACTCGCTAGGCTGTGGCTACACCTTC. It encodes CSVEDMHSLGCGYTF. This chain uses TRBV29-1 with TRBJ1-2, with D unclear. Looked up from germline, CDR1 is SQVTM and CDR2 is ANQGSEA. V lost 0 bases and J 7 bases, leaving 18 bases between the germline ends. The length of the CDR3 is 15 residues.

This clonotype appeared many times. This CDR3 is CASSLDRTSTYYEQYF. The CDR3 DNA reads TGTGCCAGCAGCTTAGACCGGACCTCAACCTACTACGAGCAGTACTTC. J is TRBJ2-7 and V is TRBV11-2; no definite D call. Trimming removed 0 bases from V and 3 bases from J, with 15 bases in between. The germline CDR1 and CDR2 sequences are SGHAT and FQNNGV. This CDR3 has 16 amino acids.

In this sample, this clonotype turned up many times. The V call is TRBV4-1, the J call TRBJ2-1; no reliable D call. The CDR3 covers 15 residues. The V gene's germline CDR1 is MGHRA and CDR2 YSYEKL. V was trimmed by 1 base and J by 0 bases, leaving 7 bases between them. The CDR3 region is CASSQAANSYNEQFF. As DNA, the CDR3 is TGCGCCAGCAGCCAAGCGGCCAACTCCTACAATGAGCAGTTCTTC.

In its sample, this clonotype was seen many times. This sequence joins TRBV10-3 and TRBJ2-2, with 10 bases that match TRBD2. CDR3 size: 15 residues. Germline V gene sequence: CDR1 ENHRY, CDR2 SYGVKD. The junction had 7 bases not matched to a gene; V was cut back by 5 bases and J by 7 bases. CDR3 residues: CAISSSGGHGGELFF. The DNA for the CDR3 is TGTGCCATCAGTTCTAGCGGGGGACACGGCGGGGAGCTGTTTTTT.

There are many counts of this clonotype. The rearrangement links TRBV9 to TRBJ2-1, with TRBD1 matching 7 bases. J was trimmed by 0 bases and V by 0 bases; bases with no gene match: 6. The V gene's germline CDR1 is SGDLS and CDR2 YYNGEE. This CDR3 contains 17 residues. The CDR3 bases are TGTGCCAGCAGCGTAGCGGGACAGACCCCCTCCTACAATGAGCAGTTCTTC. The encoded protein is CASSVAGQTPSYNEQFF.

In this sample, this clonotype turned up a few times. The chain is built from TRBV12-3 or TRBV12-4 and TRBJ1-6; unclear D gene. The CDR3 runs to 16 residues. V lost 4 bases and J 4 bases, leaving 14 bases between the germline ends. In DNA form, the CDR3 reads TGTGCCAGCAGTTCCTCTTACACCGATTATAATTCACCCCTCCACTTT. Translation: CASSSSYTDYNSPLHF.

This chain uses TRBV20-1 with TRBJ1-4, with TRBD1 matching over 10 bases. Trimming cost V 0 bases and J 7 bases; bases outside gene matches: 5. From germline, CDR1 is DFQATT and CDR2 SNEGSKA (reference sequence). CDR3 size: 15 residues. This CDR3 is CSARDRQGALEKLFF. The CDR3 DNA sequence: TGCAGTGCTAGAGATCGACAGGGGGCGCTTGAAAAACTGTTTTTT.

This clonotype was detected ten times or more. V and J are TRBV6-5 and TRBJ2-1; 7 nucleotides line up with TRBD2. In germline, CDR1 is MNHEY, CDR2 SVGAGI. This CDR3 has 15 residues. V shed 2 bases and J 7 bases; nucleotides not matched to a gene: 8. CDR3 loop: CASSYGGGGRNEQFF. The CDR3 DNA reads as TGTGCCAGCAGTTACGGGGGGGGAGGTAGAAATGAGCAGTTCTTC.

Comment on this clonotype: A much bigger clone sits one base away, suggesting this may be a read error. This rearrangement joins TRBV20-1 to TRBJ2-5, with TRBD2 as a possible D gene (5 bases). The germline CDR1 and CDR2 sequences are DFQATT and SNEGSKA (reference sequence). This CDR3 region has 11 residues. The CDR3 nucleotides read TGCAGGGGCGGGTTCCAAGAGACCCAGTACTTC. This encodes CRGGFQETQYF.

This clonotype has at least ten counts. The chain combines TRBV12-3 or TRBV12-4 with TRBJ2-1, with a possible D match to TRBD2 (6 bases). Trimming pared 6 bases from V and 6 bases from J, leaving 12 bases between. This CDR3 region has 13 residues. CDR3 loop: CASSRDWGNEQFF. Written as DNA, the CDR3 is TGTGCCAGCAGCCGGGACTGGGGCAATGAGCAGTTCTTC.

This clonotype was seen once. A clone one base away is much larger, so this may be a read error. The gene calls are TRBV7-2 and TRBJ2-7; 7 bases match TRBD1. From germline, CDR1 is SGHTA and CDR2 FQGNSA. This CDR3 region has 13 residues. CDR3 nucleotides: TGTGCCAACAGCTCAGGACAGGACTACGAGCAGTACTTC. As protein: CANSSGQDYEQYF.

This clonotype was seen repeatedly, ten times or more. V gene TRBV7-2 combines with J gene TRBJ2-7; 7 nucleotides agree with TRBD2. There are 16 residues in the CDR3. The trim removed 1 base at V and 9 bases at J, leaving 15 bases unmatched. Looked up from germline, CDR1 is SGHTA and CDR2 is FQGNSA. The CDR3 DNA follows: TGTGCCAGCAGCTTAGGGGGGGGAGCCCGGAAAGTGGGGCAGTACTTC. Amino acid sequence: CASSLGGGARKVGQYF.

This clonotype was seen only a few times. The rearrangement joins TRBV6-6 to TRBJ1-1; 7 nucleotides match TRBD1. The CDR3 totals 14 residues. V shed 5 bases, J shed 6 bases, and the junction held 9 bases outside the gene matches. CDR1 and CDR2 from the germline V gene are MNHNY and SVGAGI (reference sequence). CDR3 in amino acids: CASSTPGTEAEAFF. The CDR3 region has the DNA TGTGCCAGCAGTACGCCAGGGACAGAAGCTGAAGCTTTCTTT.

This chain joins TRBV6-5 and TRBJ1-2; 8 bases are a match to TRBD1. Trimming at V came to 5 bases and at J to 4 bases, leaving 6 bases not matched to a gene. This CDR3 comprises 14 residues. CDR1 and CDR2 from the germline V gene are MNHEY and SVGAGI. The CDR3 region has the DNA TGTGCCAGCAGTAAGGACAGGGAGGGCTATGGCTACACCTTC. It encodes CASSKDREGYGYTF.

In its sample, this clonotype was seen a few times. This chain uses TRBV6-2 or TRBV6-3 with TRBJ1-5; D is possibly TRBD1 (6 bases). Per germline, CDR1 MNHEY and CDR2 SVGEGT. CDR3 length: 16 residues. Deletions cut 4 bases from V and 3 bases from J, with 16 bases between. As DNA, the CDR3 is TGTGCCAGCAGTTCCGGGGGCAGAAATCTCAATCAGCCCCAGCATTTT. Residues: CASSSGGRNLNQPQHF.

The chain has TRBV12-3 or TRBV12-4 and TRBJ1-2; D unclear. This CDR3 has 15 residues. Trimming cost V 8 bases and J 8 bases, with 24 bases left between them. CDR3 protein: CASSLGRQMTNGYTF. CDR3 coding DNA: TGTGCCAGCTCTCTCGGCCGCCAGATGACTAACGGCTACACCTTC.

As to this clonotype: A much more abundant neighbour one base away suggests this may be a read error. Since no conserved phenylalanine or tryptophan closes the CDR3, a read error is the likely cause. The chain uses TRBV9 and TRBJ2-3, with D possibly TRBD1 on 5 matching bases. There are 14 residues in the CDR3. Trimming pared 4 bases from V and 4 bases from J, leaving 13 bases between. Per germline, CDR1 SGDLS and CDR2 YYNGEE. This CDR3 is CASSPDGRADTQYS. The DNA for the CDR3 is TGTGCCAGCAGCCCGGACGGCAGGGCAGATACGCAGTATTCT.

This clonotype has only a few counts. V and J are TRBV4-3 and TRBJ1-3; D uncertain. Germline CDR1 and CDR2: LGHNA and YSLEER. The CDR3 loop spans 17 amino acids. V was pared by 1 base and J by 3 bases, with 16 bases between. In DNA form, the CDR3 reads TGCGCCAGCAGCCAAGGAGCGGTACAGCCTTTTGGAAACACCATATATTTT. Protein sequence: CASSQGAVQPFGNTIYF.

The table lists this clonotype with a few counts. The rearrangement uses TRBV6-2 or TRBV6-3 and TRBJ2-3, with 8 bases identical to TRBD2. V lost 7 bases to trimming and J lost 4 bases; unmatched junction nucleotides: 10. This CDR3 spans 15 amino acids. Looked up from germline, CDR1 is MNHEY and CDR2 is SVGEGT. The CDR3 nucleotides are TGTGCCAGCATCAACGGGGGGGCAGGCGCAGATACGCAGTATTTT. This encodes CASINGGAGADTQYF.

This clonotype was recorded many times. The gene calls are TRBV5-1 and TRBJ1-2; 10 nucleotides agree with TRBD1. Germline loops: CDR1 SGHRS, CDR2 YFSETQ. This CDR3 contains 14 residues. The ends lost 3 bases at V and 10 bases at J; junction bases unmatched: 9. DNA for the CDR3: TGCGCCAGCAGCTCCCCAGGGACAGGGGCCGCCTACACCTTC. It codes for CASSSPGTGAAYTF.

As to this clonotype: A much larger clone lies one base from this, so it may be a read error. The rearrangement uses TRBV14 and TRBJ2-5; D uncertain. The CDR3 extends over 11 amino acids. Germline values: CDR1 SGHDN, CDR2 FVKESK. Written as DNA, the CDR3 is TGTGCCGGCAGCCAAGGCAAGACCCAGTACTTC. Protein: CAGSQGKTQYF.